These 31 T cell receptor beta chains were all obtained from the same sample, sequenced in a study of graft-versus-host responses after intestinal transplantation. Profiling relied on immunoSEQ multiplex PCR, and the TCRdb table lists in-frame clones only, not all of them. The sample consists of some 55,000 clones, 75% to 95% of them appearing once. The specimen comprised PBMCs, sampled approximately 97 weeks after intestinal transplant. These TCRs come from a human patient who received an intestinal transplant, so some T cells may come from the graft donor.

The chain recombines TRBV5-5 with TRBJ1-1, with D tentatively TRBD1 (5 bases). In germline, CDR1 is SGHKS, CDR2 YYEKEE (reference sequence). The CDR3 has 14 residues. Trimming stripped 4 bases from V and 1 base from J, with 11 bases between. The CDR3 region is CASSAHQGNTEAFF. The CDR3, as DNA: TGTGCCAGCAGCGCTCATCAGGGGAACACTGAAGCTTTCTTT.

The chain recombines TRBV4-1 with TRBJ1-2, with 10 bases identical to TRBD1. The CDR3 runs to 16 residues. Germline V lookup: CDR1 MGHRA, CDR2 YSYEKL. Trimming took 5 bases from V and 6 from J; bases not matched to a gene: 12. The CDR3 loop reads CASSAPGQGTLNGYTF. The CDR3 DNA sequence: TGCGCCAGCAGCGCACCGGGACAGGGGACCCTCAATGGCTACACCTTC.

The CDR3 DNA reads TGCGCCAGCAGCCCACAGGTCTCCTGGGGCTATGGCTACACCTTC. Translation: CASSPQVSWGYGYTF. The chain joins TRBV4-1 to TRBJ1-2; weak D call: TRBD1 (5 bases). This CDR3 has 15 residues. From germline, CDR1 is MGHRA and CDR2 YSYEKL. The V gene lost 4 bases and the J gene lost 4 bases, with 16 bases spanning the gap.

The chain has TRBV5-4 and TRBJ2-5; TRBD2 is a possible D gene (7 bases). This CDR3 has 15 residues. The germline V gene encodes CDR1 SGHNT and CDR2 YYREEE (reference sequence). V was shortened by 4 bases and J by 0 bases, with 13 bases between the two germline ends. CDR3 loop: CASSRGAEYQETQYF. CDR3 in DNA: TGTGCCAGCAGCCGGGGGGCTGAATACCAAGAGACCCAGTACTTC. Complete variable domain (other parts from reference TRBV5-4 and TRBJ2-5): ETGVTQSPTHLIKTRGQQVTLRCSSQSGHNTVSWYQQALGQGPQFIFQYYREEENGRGNFPPRFSGLQFPNYSSELNVNALELDDSALYLCASSRGAEYQETQYFGPGTRLLVL.

The chain links TRBV19 to TRBJ1-1; possibly TRBD1 for D (5 bases). CDR3 length: 16 residues. Germline-derived CDR1 and CDR2 are LNHDA and SQIVND (reference sequence). Trimming took 7 bases from V and 4 from J, leaving 22 bases between them. The CDR3 loop is CASTTLIDRFSTEAFF. The CDR3 nucleotides are TGTGCCAGTACTACCCTAATCGACAGATTTAGCACTGAAGCTTTCTTT.

The chain links TRBV29-1 to TRBJ2-5; D may be TRBD2 (5 bases). The V and J ends lost 4 bases and 5 bases respectively, with 8 bases between them. This CDR3 region has 11 residues. The germline V gene has CDR1 SQVTM and CDR2 ANQGSEA. The CDR3 loop reads CSVVRVETQYF. Here the CDR3 DNA reads TGCAGCGTTGTGAGGGTCGAGACCCAGTACTTC. Combining the CDR3 with reference TRBV29-1 and TRBJ2-5 gives the whole variable domain SAVISQKPSRDICQRGTSLTIQCQVDSQVTMMFWYRQQPGQSLTLIATANQGSEATYESGFVIDKFPISRPNLTFSTLTVSNMSPEDSSIYLCSVVRVETQYFGPGTRLLVL.

This clone was counted between two and nine times. This rearrangement joins TRBV6-1 to TRBJ1-5; no firm D call. CDR3 size: 15 residues. The V and J ends lost 7 bases and 5 bases respectively, with 18 bases between them. Looked up from germline, CDR1 is MNHNS and CDR2 is SASEGT. The CDR3 is CASTTGRAGDQPQHF. In nucleotides, the CDR3 is TGTGCCAGCACCACCGGGAGGGCAGGTGATCAGCCCCAGCATTTT.

For this clone: Other DNA variants within this sample encode the same CDR3. This sequence joins TRBV5-1 and TRBJ2-3; D unresolved. CDR1 is SGHRS, CDR2 YFSETQ, per germline. This CDR3 spans 12 amino acids. The germline V and J ends were trimmed by 0 bases and 6 bases, with 5 bases remaining between them. Here the CDR3 DNA reads TGCGCCAGCAGCTTGGAAGGGGATACGCAGTATTTT. Encoded protein: CASSLEGDTQYF.

This sequence joins TRBV7-2 and TRBJ2-3; D gene uncertain. Germline loops: CDR1 SGHTA, CDR2 FQGNSA. The germline V and J ends were trimmed by 5 bases and 7 bases, with 10 bases remaining between them. This CDR3 has 12 residues. The DNA for the CDR3 is TGTGCCAGCAGCCCCCTCGCGAATACGCAGTATTTT. Translated: CASSPLANTQYF.

The chain has TRBV5-5 and TRBJ1-4, with D perhaps TRBD1 (6 bases). Trimming took off 3 bases at V and 7 bases at J, with 16 bases between the two ends. The length of the CDR3 is 15 residues. Germline assignment: CDR1 SGHKS and CDR2 YYEKEE (reference sequence). The CDR3 DNA is TGTGCCAGCAGCTCTCTACAGGGCTCGGGTGAAAAACTGTTTTTT. Residues: CASSSLQGSGEKLFF.

The gene calls are TRBV4-2 and TRBJ2-1, with 11 nucleotides matching TRBD2. Germline V gives CDR1 LGHNA, CDR2 YNFKEQ. The ends lost 0 bases at V and 4 bases at J; junction bases unmatched: 5. This CDR3 comprises 17 residues. As DNA, the CDR3 is TGTGCCAGCAGCCAAGATACTAGCGGGGGACATTACAATGAGCAGTTCTTC. It encodes CASSQDTSGGHYNEQFF.

The chain couples TRBV5-8 to TRBJ2-7; D is uncertain. Between the trimmed V and J ends, which lost 4 bases and 3 bases, there was a span of 2 bases. The germline CDR1 and CDR2 sequences are SGHTS and YDEGEE. There are 10 residues in the CDR3. CDR3: CASSLYEQYF. The CDR3 bases are TGTGCCAGCAGCCTCTACGAGCAGTACTTC.

This clone was seen a single time. This chain connects TRBV6-1 to TRBJ1-2; D is possibly TRBD1 (6 bases). Trimming cost V 3 bases and J 7 bases, with 12 bases left between them. Germline lookup yields CDR1 MNHNS and CDR2 SASEGT. The CDR3 is 13 residues long. The CDR3 nucleotides are TGTGCCAGCAGTGAGACAGGTTCTTCTGGCTACACCTTC. Its protein product is CASSETGSSGYTF.

As to this clone: Compared with germline, one end of the junction differs, possibly owing to a read error. The chain combines TRBV9 with TRBJ2-1; the D call may be TRBD1 or TRBD2 (5 bases each). Germline V lookup: CDR1 SGDLS, CDR2 YYNGEE. CDR3 length: 16 residues. The CDR3 nucleotides are TGTGCCAGCAGCGGGGCCGGGACCGGGGAGTACAATGAACAGTTCTTC. Translation gives CASSGAGTGEYNEQFF.

This clone has just one count. V gene TRBV6-5 combines with J gene TRBJ1-6; D not resolved. The CDR3 is 16 amino acids. Between the trimmed V and J ends, which lost 2 bases and 3 bases, there was a span of 11 bases. The V gene's germline CDR1 is MNHEY and CDR2 SVGAGI. The CDR3 DNA sequence: TGTGCCAGCAGTTACGATAACAGCTACTATAATTCACCCCTCCACTTT. Translation gives CASSYDNSYYNSPLHF.

The chain links TRBV10-2 to TRBJ1-2; 8 bases fit TRBD1. Germline V gene data show CDR1 as WSHSY and CDR2 as SAAADI. Trimming at V came to 7 bases and at J to 5 bases, leaving 6 bases not matched to a gene. This CDR3 comprises 13 residues. In nucleotides, the CDR3 is TGCGCCAGCACCGAAGGACAGGGATATGGCTACACCTTC. Protein sequence: CASTEGQGYGYTF.

The V gene is TRBV18, the J gene TRBJ1-3, with D unclear. The CDR3 is 15 amino acids. CDR1 KGHSH and CDR2 LQKENI come from the germline V gene. The ends were cut back, 2 bases at V and 0 bases at J, with 8 bases in the middle. The CDR3 protein is CASSPVLDSGNTIYF. CDR3 nucleotides: TGTGCCAGCTCACCAGTCCTGGACTCTGGAAACACCATATATTTT.

The chain joins TRBV5-1 to TRBJ1-1, with D hard to call. Deletions cut 0 bases from V and 1 base from J, with 4 bases between. Germline V lookup: CDR1 SGHRS, CDR2 YFSETQ. The CDR3 is 13 amino acids. Written as DNA, the CDR3 is TGCGCCAGCAGCTTGGCAGAGAACACTGAAGCTTTCTTT. Residues: CASSLAENTEAFF.

The chain combines TRBV27 with TRBJ1-2; no clear D gene. The germline V gene has CDR1 MNHEY and CDR2 SMNVEV (reference sequence). The CDR3 extends over 17 amino acids. The V end was cut by 6 bases, the J end by 0 bases, with 20 bases between. CDR3 sequence reads: CASRAGRIPPTNYGYTF. The CDR3 coding sequence is TGTGCCAGCAGGGCAGGACGGATTCCCCCCACTAACTATGGCTACACCTTC.

The gene calls are TRBV18 and TRBJ1-4, with D unresolved. Germline V gene sequence: CDR1 KGHSH, CDR2 LQKENI. Trimming cost V 5 bases and J 5 bases, with 12 bases left between them. This CDR3 is 14 amino acids long. The CDR3 DNA is TGTGCCAGCTCATCCTCCTCAGGAAATGAAAAACTGTTTTTT. This gives the protein CASSSSSGNEKLFF.

In its sample, this clone was seen a few times. The J gene is TRBJ1-1, the V gene TRBV6-1; tentatively, D is TRBD1 (5 bases). V lost 6 bases and J 11 bases, leaving 19 bases between the germline ends. Germline loops: CDR1 MNHNS, CDR2 SASEGT. CDR3 length equals 13 residues. The CDR3: CASSEYPRDVAFF. DNA of the CDR3: TGTGCCAGCAGCGAATATCCCAGGGACGTGGCTTTCTTT.

The rearrangement uses TRBV4-1 and TRBJ2-1, with 8 bases matching TRBD1. Germline loops: CDR1 MGHRA, CDR2 YSYEKL. The V segment lost 4 bases and the J segment 8 bases; nucleotides outside the gene matches: 10. The CDR3 runs to 15 residues. CDR3 sequence (DNA): TGCGCCAGCAGCCCCATCCAGGGGGCGTCAGATGAGCAGTTCTTC. As protein: CASSPIQGASDEQFF.

This sequence joins TRBV6-5 and TRBJ1-5; D is unresolved. The CDR3 spans 13 residues. With 4 bases removed from V and 0 bases from J, the gap between germline ends came to 4 bases. CDR1 is MNHEY, CDR2 SVGAGI, per germline. CDR3: CASSWLSNQPQHF. The CDR3 nucleotides read TGTGCCAGCAGTTGGCTTAGCAATCAGCCCCAGCATTTT.

Only a few counts were recorded for this clone. The rearrangement uses TRBV5-4 and TRBJ1-5; perhaps TRBD1 as D (5 bases). The CDR3 runs to 13 residues. Germline-derived CDR1 and CDR2 are SGHNT and YYREEE (reference sequence). V lost 5 bases to trimming and J lost 5 bases, with 11 bases between them. For the CDR3, the DNA is TGTGCCAGCAGTCGGGACGGGCATCAGCCCCAGCATTTT. It encodes CASSRDGHQPQHF. Drawing the rest from reference TRBV5-4 and TRBJ1-5, the complete variable domain is ETGVTQSPTHLIKTRGQQVTLRCSSQSGHNTVSWYQQALGQGPQFIFQYYREEENGRGNFPPRFSGLQFPNYSSELNVNALELDDSALYLCASSRDGHQPQHFGDGTRLSIL.

The chain joins TRBV5-1 to TRBJ2-3; D is unclear. CDR3 length: 12 amino acids. The germline V and J ends were trimmed by 2 bases and 1 base, with 2 bases remaining between them. Germline loops: CDR1 SGHRS, CDR2 YFSETQ. The chain's CDR3 is CASSFGTDTQYF. In nucleotides, the CDR3 is TGCGCCAGCAGCTTCGGCACAGATACGCAGTATTTT. Together with reference TRBV5-1 and TRBJ2-3, the CDR3 gives the full variable domain: KAGVTQTPRYLIKTRGQQVTLSCSPISGHRSVSWYQQTPGQGLQFLFEYFSETQRNKGNFPGRFSGRQFSNSRSEMNVSTLELGDSALYLCASSFGTDTQYFGPGTRLTVL.

The rearrangement joins TRBV4-1 to TRBJ1-5; no clear D. V lost 4 bases and J 2 bases, leaving 9 bases between the germline ends. This CDR3 is built from 14 residues. Germline V CDR1 and CDR2: MGHRA, YSYEKL. CDR3 coding DNA: TGCGCCAGCAGCCGCCTGGAGGGCAATCAGCCCCAGCATTTT. This sequence encodes CASSRLEGNQPQHF.

The V gene is TRBV4-1, the J gene TRBJ2-1; TRBD2 aligns across 8 bases. The germline CDR1 and CDR2 sequences are MGHRA and YSYEKL. There are 19 residues in the CDR3. The ends lost 1 base at V and 6 bases at J; junction bases unmatched: 17. CDR3 sequence reads: CASSQGLNFITSGLNEQFF. The DNA for the CDR3 is TGCGCCAGCAGCCAAGGACTAAACTTTATAACTAGCGGCCTCAATGAGCAGTTCTTC.

V and J are TRBV27 and TRBJ2-5; TRBD1 agrees at 10 bases. CDR1 and CDR2 (germline): MNHEY, SMNVEV (reference sequence). The CDR3 extends over 14 amino acids. V was pared by 5 bases and J by 4 bases, with 4 bases of the junction left unmatched. The CDR3 spells CASSARDRGETQYF. The DNA of the CDR3 is TGTGCCAGCAGTGCCCGGGACAGGGGAGAGACCCAGTACTTC.

The chain carries TRBV2 and TRBJ1-1; D not resolved. Trimming removed 10 bases at V and 5 bases at J, with 8 bases between. The CDR3 runs to 10 residues. The germline gives CDR1 SNHLY, CDR2 FYNNEI. As DNA, the CDR3 is TGTGCCACACTTCGGACTGAAGCTTTCTTT. Translating it yields CATLRTEAFF. Filled out from reference TRBV2 and TRBJ1-1, the complete variable domain reads EPEVTQTPSHQVTQMGQEVILRCVPISNHLYFYWYRQILGQKVEFLVSFYNNEISEKSEIFDDQFSVERPDGSNFTLKIRSTKLEDSAMYFCATLRTEAFFGQGTRLTVV.

The chain uses TRBV30 and TRBJ1-2; D remains ambiguous. This CDR3 has 12 residues. The ends were cut back, 1 base at V and 5 bases at J, with 8 bases in the middle. Germline V gene data show CDR1 as GTSNPN and CDR2 as SVGIG (reference sequence). The CDR3 loop is CAWSGGGYGYTF. In nucleotides, the CDR3 is TGTGCCTGGAGTGGGGGTGGGTATGGCTACACCTTC.

The chain recombines TRBV2 with TRBJ2-7; D remains ambiguous. The CDR3 extends over 14 amino acids. Germline CDR1 and CDR2: SNHLY and FYNNEI. Trimming stripped 8 bases from V and 2 bases from J, with 16 bases between. The CDR3: CASLNPGSTYEQYF. DNA of the CDR3: TGTGCCAGCCTTAACCCTGGCAGTACCTACGAGCAGTACTTC.